These 19 T cell receptor beta chains share one sample of origin, sequenced in a study of blood T cell repertoires in COVID-19. Libraries were prepared by immunoSEQ multiplex PCR; TCRdb keeps only in-frame clonotypes and omits some of them. In the table there are roughly 250,000 clones, 65% to 85% of which are singletons. Sequenced input: peripheral blood. Every receptor here comes from a person between 65 and 79 years old with COVID-19, enrolled during active disease.

This clone has a single count. This chain uses TRBV6-2 or TRBV6-3 with TRBJ1-1; 9 nucleotides agree with TRBD1. There are 13 residues in the CDR3. Looked up from germline, CDR1 is MNHEY and CDR2 is SVGEGT. J lost 10 bases, V lost 5 bases, and 8 bases had no gene match. CDR3 DNA sequence: TGTGCCAGCAGTCCAACAGGGGGCCGGGGAGCTTTCTTT. Encoded protein: CASSPTGGRGAFF.

The rearrangement joins TRBV27 to TRBJ1-2; D possibly corresponds to TRBD1 (5 bases). The germline gives CDR1 MNHEY, CDR2 SMNVEV (reference sequence). The CDR3 has 15 amino acids. The V and J ends lost 4 bases and 8 bases respectively, with 20 bases between them. The CDR3 reads CASSSTGTIQMGYTF. The DNA of the CDR3 is TGTGCCAGCAGTTCTACCGGGACTATTCAAATGGGCTACACCTTC.

The V and J genes are TRBV6-5 and TRBJ1-1; 8 bases are a match to TRBD1. The trim removed 6 bases at V and 4 bases at J, leaving 4 bases unmatched. Germline values: CDR1 MNHEY, CDR2 SVGAGI. The CDR3 consists of 13 residues. The CDR3 is CASRDRVGTEAFF. CDR3 DNA sequence: TGTGCCAGCAGGGACAGGGTAGGCACTGAAGCTTTCTTT.

This chain uses TRBV29-1 with TRBJ2-3; D uncertain. V shed 1 base and J shed 2 bases, with 13 bases lying between them. The CDR3 consists of 15 residues. Germline assignment: CDR1 SQVTM and CDR2 ANQGSEA. The CDR3 bases are TGCAGCGTTGAAGGGGCCCTTTCTTACACAGATACGCAGTATTTT. Translated, it gives CSVEGALSYTDTQYF.

The chain links TRBV29-1 to TRBJ2-1; 9 bases line up with TRBD2. This CDR3 contains 12 residues. V lost 4 bases, J lost 10 bases, and 5 bases stayed unmatched. Germline V gene lookup returns CDR1 SQVTM and CDR2 ANQGSEA. The CDR3 spells CSVVELAGEQFF. In DNA form, the CDR3 reads TGCAGCGTTGTGGAGCTAGCGGGAGAGCAGTTCTTC.

V and J are TRBV11-1 and TRBJ2-5; 7 nucleotides line up with TRBD1. CDR1 and CDR2 from the germline V gene are SGHAT and FQDESV (reference sequence). CDR3 length: 15 amino acids. The V gene end was trimmed by 4 bases and the J gene end by 4 bases; junction bases not matched to a gene: 9. The CDR3 DNA sequence: TGTGCCAGCAGCTCGCCTAACAGGGGCCGAGAGACCCAGTACTTC. Protein sequence: CASSSPNRGRETQYF.

V is TRBV6-2 or TRBV6-3 and J is TRBJ2-7; TRBD1 matches 11 bases. The CDR3 is 15 residues long. The V and J ends lost 7 bases and 2 bases, in that order; junction bases with no gene match: 7. The germline V gene has CDR1 MNHEY and CDR2 SVGEGT. The CDR3 spells CASTPGQGVTYEQYF. CDR3 in DNA: TGTGCCAGCACCCCGGGACAGGGGGTAACCTACGAGCAGTACTTC.

The J gene is TRBJ2-1, the V gene TRBV7-2, with 9 bases identical to TRBD2. Germline V CDR1 and CDR2: SGHTA, FQGNSA. CDR3 length equals 16 residues. J was trimmed by 8 bases and V by 3 bases; bases with no gene match: 11. CDR3 protein: CASSFHPQAGGDEQFF. CDR3 bases: TGTGCCAGCAGCTTCCACCCCCAAGCGGGAGGCGATGAGCAGTTCTTC.

Written as DNA, the CDR3 is TGTGCCAGCAGCCAACCGGGAGGTGAGGGGTATGGCTACACCTTC. It is translated as CASSQPGGEGYGYTF. This sequence joins TRBV7-2 and TRBJ1-2; possibly TRBD1 for D (5 bases). Germline CDR1 and CDR2: SGHTA and FQGNSA. The CDR3 runs 15 residues. V was clipped by 5 bases and J by 5 bases, with 18 bases between them.

The CDR3 region has the DNA TGTGCCAGCAGCTCGACTAGCGGGAGAATGGTAGATACGCAGTATTTT. It translates to CASSSTSGRMVDTQYF. V gene TRBV11-2 combines with J gene TRBJ2-3, with TRBD2 matching 12 bases. The CDR3 has 16 residues. The V segment lost 4 bases and the J segment 5 bases; nucleotides outside the gene matches: 7. CDR1 SGHAT and CDR2 FQNNGV come from the germline V gene.

This chain links TRBV5-1 with TRBJ2-6; possibly TRBD1 for D (6 bases). The V end was cut by 0 bases, the J end by 1 base, with 20 bases between. Germline-derived CDR1 and CDR2 are SGHRS and YFSETQ. The CDR3 extends over 20 amino acids. In DNA form, the CDR3 reads TGCGCCAGCAGCTTGGTTGGGGCCGGGACACGGGGTTCTGGGGCCAACGTCCTGACTTTC. Its translation is CASSLVGAGTRGSGANVLTF.

The chain recombines TRBV29-1 with TRBJ2-1; a possible D gene is TRBD1 (5 bases). Trimming took 4 bases from V and 6 from J, leaving 13 bases between them. This CDR3 spans 13 amino acids. Germline CDR1 is SQVTM and CDR2 is ANQGSEA. CDR3 in amino acids: CSVATGWANEQFF. The CDR3 nucleotides are TGCAGCGTTGCTACAGGTTGGGCCAATGAGCAGTTCTTC.

In DNA form, the CDR3 reads TGTGCCAGCAGTTACAATGACCGGTACCGTCTAGGGGTGGGGAAAAATGAGCAGTTCTTC. This codes for CASSYNDRYRLGVGKNEQFF. The J gene is TRBJ2-1, the V gene TRBV6-2 or TRBV6-3; D perhaps matches TRBD1 (5 bases). CDR1 MNHEY and CDR2 SVGEGT come from the germline V gene. The CDR3 runs 20 residues. V dropped 2 bases and J dropped 7 bases, with 30 bases sitting between them.

V is TRBV30 and J is TRBJ2-3; a weak D match, TRBD1 (5 bases). The length of the CDR3 is 13 residues. V was shortened by 2 bases and J by 6 bases, with 12 bases between the two germline ends. Germline assignment: CDR1 GTSNPN and CDR2 SVGIG (reference sequence). The CDR3 nucleotides read TGTGCCTGGAGTAGGCAGGGTGCCGATACGCAGTATTTT. This sequence encodes CAWSRQGADTQYF.

The CDR3 DNA reads as TGTGCCACCAGTGATTCTCAACAGGGGTGGGCCACAGATACGCAGTATTTT. This encodes CATSDSQQGWATDTQYF. The chain joins TRBV24-1 to TRBJ2-3; 7 nucleotides line up with TRBD1. The J segment lost 2 bases and the V segment lost 2 bases, leaving 9 bases of the junction unmatched. There are 17 residues in the CDR3. Germline CDR1 KGHDR, CDR2 SFDVKD.

This clone was seen a handful of times. This chain uses TRBV28 with TRBJ1-2; 9 nucleotides line up with TRBD1. The CDR3 is 14 residues long. J was trimmed by 4 bases and V by 6 bases; bases with no gene match: 6. Germline-derived CDR1 and CDR2 are MDHEN and SYDVKM. The CDR3 loop is CASRSLGQGYGYTF. CDR3 in DNA: TGTGCCAGCAGAAGCCTGGGACAGGGCTATGGCTACACCTTC.

V is TRBV4-1 and J is TRBJ1-1, with D hard to call. Trimming cost V 1 base and J 6 bases, with 15 bases left between them. The CDR3 spans 15 residues. Germline-derived CDR1 and CDR2 are MGHRA and YSYEKL. The CDR3: CASSQATAVGAEAFF. CDR3 nucleotide sequence: TGCGCCAGCAGCCAAGCGACCGCGGTCGGGGCTGAAGCTTTCTTT.

CDR3 sequence (DNA): TGTGCCAGTAGTACTTTCATGGGGGCTTCTAGCAATCAGCCCCAGCATTTT. Amino acid sequence: CASSTFMGASSNQPQHF. V is TRBV19 and J is TRBJ1-5; perhaps TRBD1 as D (6 bases). This CDR3 region has 17 residues. Germline CDR1 is LNHDA and CDR2 is SQIVND (reference sequence). Trimming took 4 bases from V and 0 from J, leaving 16 bases between them.

J is TRBJ2-3 and V is TRBV4-3; D is uncertain. CDR1 is LGHNA, CDR2 YSLEER, per germline. The CDR3 sequence is 13 residues long. V lost 4 bases, J lost 8 bases, and 13 bases lay in between. CDR3 region: CASSRGIAPTQYF. The CDR3, as DNA: TGCGCCAGCAGCCGTGGAATAGCCCCTACGCAGTATTTT.